The 10 T cell receptor beta chains in this list originate from one sample, sequenced in a study of blood T cell repertoires in COVID-19. Using immunoSEQ multiplex PCR, the repertoire was profiled, and TCRdb retains in-frame clones only, with some absent. The sample lists a few hundred thousand clones; more than 70% were seen once. The sample was PBMCs or T cells enriched from blood (not recorded which). Receptors originate from a woman aged 40 to 55 with acute COVID-19.

J is TRBJ2-3 and V is TRBV4-2; 9 bases fit TRBD2. J gave up 2 bases and V 2 bases, and 29 bases lay outside the gene matches. In germline, CDR1 is LGHNA, CDR2 YNFKEQ. This CDR3 has 24 residues. CDR3 region: CASSQTRQGQRGRAIVVDTDTQYF. CDR3 DNA sequence: TGTGCCAGCAGCCAAACTAGGCAGGGACAACGCGGGAGGGCCATTGTCGTCGACACAGATACGCAGTATTTT.

In this sample, this clone turned up once. The V gene is TRBV4-1, the J gene TRBJ2-7; a weak D match, TRBD1 (6 bases). The V end lost 4 bases, the J end lost 1 base, and 17 bases lay between the germline ends. Per the germline V gene, CDR1 is MGHRA and CDR2 is YSYEKL. The CDR3 length is 16 residues. As DNA, the CDR3 is TGCGCCAGCAGCCTCCTCCCGGACAGACAGTCCTACGAGCAGTACTTC. Encoded protein: CASSLLPDRQSYEQYF.

V usage is TRBV10-3 and J usage is TRBJ2-2; D is perhaps TRBD2 (5 bases). Trimming stripped 4 bases from V and 5 bases from J, with 8 bases between. The CDR3 has 13 residues. Germline assignment: CDR1 ENHRY and CDR2 SYGVKD. CDR3 protein: CAISVRETGELFF. In DNA, the CDR3 is TGTGCCATCAGTGTAAGGGAGACCGGGGAGCTGTTTTTT.

The chain couples TRBV7-9 to TRBJ1-3; TRBD1 aligns across 7 bases. The CDR3 totals 19 residues. From germline, CDR1 is SEHNR and CDR2 FQNEAQ (reference sequence). The V and J ends lost 5 bases and 2 bases, in that order; junction bases with no gene match: 18. CDR3 coding DNA: TGTGCCAGCAGCGCAGGGACAGCGAGCTCAGGACGAGCTGGAAACACCATATATTTT. This codes for CASSAGTASSGRAGNTIYF.

This chain uses TRBV7-2 with TRBJ1-5, with no clear D. V was cut by 1 base and J by 4 bases, with 8 bases left in between. The CDR3 consists of 14 residues. CDR1 SGHTA and CDR2 FQGNSA come from the germline V gene. The chain's CDR3 is CASSLDSGNQPQHF. The CDR3 DNA reads TGTGCCAGCAGCTTAGATTCGGGAAATCAGCCCCAGCATTTT. Drawing the rest from reference TRBV7-2 and TRBJ1-5, the complete variable domain is GAGVSQSPSNKVTEKGKDVELRCDPISGHTALYWYRQSLGQGLEFLIYFQGNSAPDKSGLPSDRFSAERTGGSVSTLTIQRTQQEDSAVYLCASSLDSGNQPQHFGDGTRLSIL.

This sequence joins TRBV30 and TRBJ2-2; a weak D match, TRBD1 (6 bases). V gave up 0 bases and J gave up 4 bases, with 15 bases separating them. CDR1 GTSNPN and CDR2 SVGIG come from the germline V gene (reference sequence). The CDR3 sequence is 16 residues long. As DNA, the CDR3 is TGTGCCTGGAGTGTAGGCAGGGGCAGAGGCACCGGGGAGCTGTTTTTT. It translates to CAWSVGRGRGTGELFF.

The chain is built from TRBV7-2 and TRBJ2-2; TRBD1 aligns across 9 bases. The CDR3 totals 15 residues. V shed 4 bases and J 4 bases; nucleotides not matched to a gene: 4. Germline assignment: CDR1 SGHTA and CDR2 FQGNSA. The CDR3 here is CASSYNRGPTGELFF. The CDR3 DNA is TGTGCCAGCAGCTATAACAGGGGGCCCACCGGGGAGCTGTTTTTT.

Only a few counts were recorded for this clone. The chain is built from TRBV4-2 and TRBJ2-5; the D is unclear. The CDR3 loop spans 13 amino acids. CDR1 is LGHNA, CDR2 YNFKEQ, per germline. V was clipped by 4 bases and J by 0 bases, with 6 bases between them. The CDR3 coding sequence is TGTGCCAGCAGCCTACTGGACCAAGAGACCCAGTACTTC. Its protein product is CASSLLDQETQYF.

Concerning this clone itself: The same CDR3 also results from other DNA sequences found in this sample. This chain joins TRBV5-1 and TRBJ2-5, with 7 bases aligning to TRBD1. Germline loops: CDR1 SGHRS, CDR2 YFSETQ. The CDR3 runs 14 residues. V lost 0 bases to trimming and J lost 1 base; unmatched junction nucleotides: 0. The CDR3 sequence: CASSLGTGQETQYF. The CDR3 region has the DNA TGCGCCAGCAGCTTGGGGACAGGCCAAGAGACCCAGTACTTC.

The chain combines TRBV4-3 with TRBJ2-3; TRBD2 is a possible D gene (5 bases). The CDR3 runs 15 residues. Germline values: CDR1 LGHNA, CDR2 YSLEER. Trimming shortened V by 0 bases and J by 7 bases, and 14 bases separated the two germline ends. The CDR3 nucleotides are TGCGCCAGCAGCCAAGAGGCTGGAGGTACAAATACGCAGTATTTT. This sequence encodes CASSQEAGGTNTQYF.